A selection of T cell receptor beta chains follows, all from one sample in a study of T cells in pancreatic ductal adenocarcinoma. Clones were sequenced by immunoSEQ multiplex PCR, and TCRdb holds only the in-frame ones, with some missing. The top ten clones hold 0.94% of a sample with roughly 20,000 clones, about 90% of them seen once. Material: PBMCs. The receptor set was obtained from a human donor with pancreatic ductal adenocarcinoma. The CDR3 runs from the conserved cysteine through the conserved F or W. Fields, in order: V gene, J gene, CDR3 length, clone size, D gene, CDR3 protein, CDR3 DNA. A D gene is named only where the DNA matches it firmly. Part of the rows lack a size; the others show once, few, many or a class for expanded clones.

v_gene: TRBV7-9; j_gene: TRBJ1-2; len: 12; abundance: -; d_gene: -; CDR3aa: CASSPGAGGYTF; CDR3nt: TGTGCCAGCAGCCCAGGGGCGGGTGGCTACACCTTC
v_gene: TRBV5-1; j_gene: TRBJ1-3; len: 15; abundance: once; d_gene: TRBD1; CDR3aa: CASSLGGTGLNTIYF; CDR3nt: TGCGCCAGCAGCTTGGGCGGGACAGGGTTAAACACCATATATTTT
v_gene: TRBV11-3; j_gene: TRBJ2-2; len: 14; abundance: -; d_gene: -; CDR3aa: CASSPPDTTGELFF; CDR3nt: TGTGCCAGCAGCCCCCCGGACACCACCGGGGAGCTGTTTTTT
v_gene: TRBV19; j_gene: TRBJ2-3; len: 14; abundance: -; d_gene: TRBD2; CDR3aa: CASTRGDSTDTQYF; CDR3nt: TGTGCCAGTACGCGGGGGGATAGCACAGATACGCAGTATTTT
v_gene: TRBV5-8; j_gene: TRBJ1-5; len: 13; abundance: -; d_gene: -; CDR3aa: CASSLGENQPQHF; CDR3nt: TGTGCCAGCAGCTTGGGAGAAAATCAGCCCCAGCATTTT
v_gene: TRBV5-4; j_gene: TRBJ1-6; len: 16; abundance: once; d_gene: -; CDR3aa: CASSPGRLRSSSPLHF; CDR3nt: TGTGCCAGCAGCCCCGGAAGGCTAAGGAGTAGTTCACCCCTCCACTTT
v_gene: TRBV15; j_gene: TRBJ1-6; len: 14; abundance: -; d_gene: -; CDR3aa: CATSTGGDGKTLHF; CDR3nt: TGTGCCACCAGCACCGGGGGTGATGGTAAGACCCTCCACTTT
v_gene: TRBV4-3; j_gene: TRBJ2-7; len: 14; abundance: -; d_gene: -; CDR3aa: CASSQDGRAFEQYF; CDR3nt: TGCGCCAGCAGCCAAGACGGGCGGGCGTTTGAGCAGTACTTC
v_gene: TRBV5-4; j_gene: TRBJ2-1; len: 15; abundance: -; d_gene: TRBD2; CDR3aa: CASSRLGLASDEQFF; CDR3nt: TGTGCCAGCAGCCGGCTGGGACTAGCGAGCGATGAGCAGTTCTTC
v_gene: TRBV5-1; j_gene: TRBJ1-4; len: 15; abundance: -; d_gene: -; CDR3aa: CASSLAPPKNEKLFF; CDR3nt: TGCGCCAGCAGCTTAGCCCCTCCCAAAAATGAAAAACTGTTTTTT
v_gene: TRBV5-1; j_gene: TRBJ2-1; len: 13; abundance: -; d_gene: TRBD1; CDR3aa: CATRQGAVNEQFF; CDR3nt: TGCGCCACCCGACAGGGGGCGGTCAATGAGCAGTTCTTC
v_gene: TRBV10-3; j_gene: TRBJ1-1; len: 13; abundance: -; d_gene: -; CDR3aa: CAIQRDMNTEAFF; CDR3nt: TGTGCCATCCAACGGGACATGAACACTGAAGCTTTCTTT
v_gene: TRBV7-9; j_gene: TRBJ2-5; len: 14; abundance: -; d_gene: -; CDR3aa: CASSWRADQETQYF; CDR3nt: TGTGCCAGCAGCTGGCGGGCAGACCAAGAGACCCAGTACTTC
v_gene: TRBV20-1; j_gene: TRBJ1-1; len: 11; abundance: -; d_gene: -; CDR3aa: CSARAETSAFF; CDR3nt: TGCAGTGCTAGGGCTGAAACGTCGGCTTTCTTT
v_gene: TRBV10-2; j_gene: TRBJ1-2; len: 14; abundance: -; d_gene: -; CDR3aa: CASTDPRRGYGYTF; CDR3nt: TGCGCCAGCACCGACCCCAGACGAGGCTATGGCTACACCTTC
v_gene: TRBV6-6; j_gene: TRBJ1-2; len: 13; abundance: -; d_gene: -; CDR3aa: CASSPGDIYGYTF; CDR3nt: TGTGCCAGCAGCCCAGGGGATATCTATGGCTACACCTTC
v_gene: TRBV4-3; j_gene: TRBJ2-1; len: 16; abundance: -; d_gene: -; CDR3aa: CASSRELSGATNEQFF; CDR3nt: TGCGCCAGCAGCCGAGAGCTAAGTGGGGCCACCAATGAGCAGTTCTTC
v_gene: TRBV6-5; j_gene: TRBJ1-6; len: 15; abundance: -; d_gene: -; CDR3aa: CASRPRGRGNSPLHF; CDR3nt: TGTGCCAGCAGACCGAGAGGACGGGGAAATTCACCCCTCCACTTT
v_gene: TRBV2; j_gene: TRBJ2-2; len: 15; abundance: -; d_gene: -; CDR3aa: CASSEYTGLTGELFF; CDR3nt: TGTGCCAGCAGTGAATATACAGGGTTAACCGGGGAGCTGTTTTTT
v_gene: TRBV30; j_gene: TRBJ1-6; len: 14; abundance: -; d_gene: TRBD1; CDR3aa: CAWIRQGRNSPLHF; CDR3nt: TGTGCCTGGATCAGACAGGGGCGGAATTCACCCCTCCACTTT
v_gene: TRBV11-3; j_gene: TRBJ1-4; len: 13; abundance: -; d_gene: -; CDR3aa: CASSPHGTEKLFF; CDR3nt: TGTGCCAGCTCACCTCACGGGACAGAAAAACTGTTTTTT
v_gene: TRBV2; j_gene: TRBJ2-1; len: 15; abundance: -; d_gene: TRBD1; CDR3aa: CASSAGQGDYNEQFF; CDR3nt: TGTGCCAGCAGTGCGGGTCAGGGGGACTACAATGAGCAGTTCTTC
v_gene: TRBV28; j_gene: TRBJ2-1; len: 12; abundance: -; d_gene: -; CDR3aa: CASSYSYNEQFF; CDR3nt: TGTGCCAGTTCCTATTCCTACAATGAGCAGTTCTTC
v_gene: TRBV7-3; j_gene: TRBJ2-7; len: 13; abundance: once; d_gene: TRBD1; CDR3aa: CASSLETGFEQYF; CDR3nt: TGTGCCAGCAGCTTAGAGACAGGGTTCGAGCAGTACTTC
v_gene: TRBV7-2; j_gene: TRBJ1-2; len: 15; abundance: -; d_gene: TRBD1; CDR3aa: CASSLAVGTGDGYTF; CDR3nt: TGTGCCAGCAGCTTAGCGGTTGGGACAGGGGATGGCTACACCTTC
v_gene: TRBV28; j_gene: TRBJ1-1; len: 14; abundance: -; d_gene: -; CDR3aa: CASSLLLKNTEAFF; CDR3nt: TGTGCCAGCAGTCTCCTCCTTAAGAACACTGAAGCTTTCTTT
v_gene: TRBV2; j_gene: TRBJ2-2; len: 14; abundance: once; d_gene: -; CDR3aa: CASVIQWNTGELFF; CDR3nt: TGTGCCAGTGTTATACAGTGGAACACCGGGGAGCTGTTTTTT
v_gene: TRBV11-3; j_gene: TRBJ1-3; len: 14; abundance: few; d_gene: -; CDR3aa: CASTPRQQGNTIYF; CDR3nt: TGTGCCAGCACCCCTAGGCAGCAAGGAAACACCATATATTTT
v_gene: TRBV5-6; j_gene: TRBJ2-3; len: 14; abundance: -; d_gene: TRBD1; CDR3aa: CASSTGQATDTQYF; CDR3nt: TGTGCCAGCAGCACCGGACAGGCGACCGATACGCAGTATTTT
v_gene: TRBV9; j_gene: TRBJ1-4; len: 14; abundance: -; d_gene: TRBD1; CDR3aa: CASTLGTGVEKLFF; CDR3nt: TGTGCCAGCACCCTCGGGACAGGGGTCGAAAAACTGTTTTTT
v_gene: TRBV13; j_gene: TRBJ1-1; len: 14; abundance: -; d_gene: -; CDR3aa: CASSQGHLNTEAFF; CDR3nt: TGTGCCAGCAGCCAGGGACACCTGAACACTGAAGCTTTCTTT
v_gene: TRBV14; j_gene: TRBJ2-2; len: 19; abundance: -; d_gene: TRBD2; CDR3aa: CASSQDVAGEEPNTGELFF; CDR3nt: TGTGCCAGCAGCCAAGACGTGGCGGGGGAAGAACCCAACACCGGGGAGCTGTTTTTT
v_gene: TRBV19; j_gene: TRBJ1-1; len: 14; abundance: -; d_gene: -; CDR3aa: CASSISGMRTEAFF; CDR3nt: TGTGCCAGTAGTATTTCCGGGATGAGAACTGAAGCTTTCTTT
v_gene: TRBV7-2; j_gene: TRBJ2-3; len: 16; abundance: -; d_gene: -; CDR3aa: CASSLGWTRPTDTQYF; CDR3nt: TGTGCCAGCAGCTTAGGTTGGACACGTCCCACAGATACGCAGTATTTT
v_gene: TRBV2; j_gene: TRBJ1-1; len: 13; abundance: -; d_gene: TRBD1; CDR3aa: CASRADRDTEAFF; CDR3nt: TGTGCCAGCAGGGCGGACAGGGACACTGAAGCTTTCTTT
v_gene: TRBV7-3; j_gene: TRBJ1-2; len: 15; abundance: -; d_gene: TRBD1; CDR3aa: CASSRDGTGVFGYTF; CDR3nt: TGTGCCAGCAGCAGAGATGGGACAGGGGTTTTCGGCTACACCTTC
v_gene: TRBV30; j_gene: TRBJ1-3; len: 11; abundance: -; d_gene: TRBD1; CDR3aa: CAFTGGNTIYF; CDR3nt: TGTGCCTTTACAGGGGGTAACACCATATATTTT
v_gene: TRBV2; j_gene: TRBJ2-7; len: 13; abundance: -; d_gene: -; CDR3aa: CAPGGSTSYEQYF; CDR3nt: TGTGCCCCAGGGGGGTCGACCTCCTACGAGCAGTACTTC
v_gene: TRBV18; j_gene: TRBJ1-5; len: 15; abundance: -; d_gene: -; CDR3aa: CASSPPSVSGQPQHF; CDR3nt: TGTGCCAGCTCACCTCCTTCCGTCTCGGGTCAGCCCCAGCATTTT
v_gene: TRBV11-1; j_gene: TRBJ2-7; len: 13; abundance: -; d_gene: TRBD1; CDR3aa: CASSFGTVNEQYF; CDR3nt: TGTGCCAGCAGCTTCGGGACAGTGAACGAGCAGTACTTC
v_gene: TRBV30; j_gene: TRBJ2-2; len: 15; abundance: -; d_gene: TRBD2; CDR3aa: CAWISGTINTGELFF; CDR3nt: TGTGCCTGGATCTCCGGGACTATTAACACCGGGGAGCTGTTTTTT
v_gene: TRBV4-3; j_gene: TRBJ2-3; len: 17; abundance: -; d_gene: TRBD2; CDR3aa: CASSQGLGLAFADTQYF; CDR3nt: TGCGCCAGCAGCCAAGGTCTGGGACTAGCGTTTGCAGATACGCAGTATTTT
v_gene: TRBV19; j_gene: TRBJ2-1; len: 15; abundance: once; d_gene: -; CDR3aa: CATRAGALRGGEQFF; CDR3nt: TGTGCCACGAGGGCGGGGGCCCTTCGAGGGGGTGAGCAGTTCTTC
v_gene: TRBV19; j_gene: TRBJ2-7; len: 13; abundance: -; d_gene: -; CDR3aa: CASSIRGTYEQYF; CDR3nt: TGTGCCAGTAGTATCAGGGGTACGTACGAGCAGTACTTC
v_gene: TRBV5-1; j_gene: TRBJ1-1; len: 14; abundance: -; d_gene: -; CDR3aa: CASSPGGMNTEAFF; CDR3nt: TGCGCCAGCAGCCCTGGAGGGATGAACACTGAAGCTTTCTTT
v_gene: TRBV5-1; j_gene: TRBJ2-7; len: 12; abundance: -; d_gene: -; CDR3aa: CASSLGHNEQYF; CDR3nt: TGCGCCAGCAGCTTGGGACACAACGAGCAGTACTTC
v_gene: TRBV28; j_gene: TRBJ2-7; len: 14; abundance: -; d_gene: -; CDR3aa: CASTLAAESYEQYF; CDR3nt: TGTGCCAGCACCCTCGCGGCAGAATCCTACGAGCAGTACTTC